This is a list of T cell receptor beta chains from one sample in a study of blood T cell repertoires in COVID-19. The method was immunoSEQ multiplex PCR; TCRdb's version includes in-frame clones alone and lacks a portion of them. The data show around 290,000 clones, about nine tenths seen once. Material for sequencing was PBMCs or T cells enriched from blood (not recorded which). Receptor source: a woman aged 40 to 50 who had recovered from COVID-19. Each CDR3 is given with its conserved first and last residue. A D gene is named only where the DNA matches it firmly. The size field is filled for only some rows; it gives once, few, many or a size class.

.	16	TRBJ1-5	.	TRBV2	TGTGCCAGCAGTGGTCGGACAGTCGGAGGCAATCAGCCCCAGCATTTT	CASSGRTVGGNQPQHF
TRBD2	15	TRBJ2-7	once	TRBV19	TGTGCCAGTAGTCCTCCGGGAGGGAGTAGGTACGAGCAGTACTTC	CASSPPGGSRYEQYF
.	13	TRBJ1-1	.	TRBV9	TGTGCCAGCAGCGTAGCACAGAGCACTGAAGCTTTCTTT	CASSVAQSTEAFF
TRBD1	20	TRBJ1-4	.	TRBV5-1	TGCGCCAGCAGCTTGGCCCCCTTTAGACAGGGGGCCCCAACTAATGAAAAACTGTTTTTT	CASSLAPFRQGAPTNEKLFF
.	15	TRBJ2-3	.	TRBV2	TGTGCCAGAACGGGGGAGCCCGGGGGCACAGATACGCAGTATTTT	CARTGEPGGTDTQYF
TRBD1	10	TRBJ1-1	.	TRBV29-1	TGCAGCGTCGAAGACAGGGTAGCTTTCTTT	CSVEDRVAFF
.	13	TRBJ1-1	.	TRBV6-2/TRBV6-3	TGTGCCAGCAGTTATCAGGTCGGCACTGAAGCTTTCTTT	CASSYQVGTEAFF
.	13	TRBJ1-2	.	TRBV5-5	TGTGCCAGCAGCTTGGTACAGTCTAATGGCTACACCTTC	CASSLVQSNGYTF
TRBD1	17	TRBJ2-3	.	TRBV7-9	TGTGCCAGCAGCCCCGGAGGGGACAGGGTAGCCACAGATACGCAGTATTTT	CASSPGGDRVATDTQYF
.	14	TRBJ1-1	.	TRBV5-1	TGCGCCAGCAGCTTCACCGGGTCTCCCACTGAAGCTTTCTTT	CASSFTGSPTEAFF
TRBD2	13	TRBJ2-1	few	TRBV9	TGTGCCAGCAGCGCTGGACTAGCGGGAGTCCCGTTCTTC	CASSAGLAGVPFF
TRBD2	16	TRBJ2-5	.	TRBV7-8	TGTGCCAGCAGCTTAGCGAGGACTAGCTTTGGGGAGACCCAGTACTTC	CASSLARTSFGETQYF
.	15	TRBJ1-5	.	TRBV7-2	TGTGCCAGCAGCAGGACTTATAATTCCGATCAGCCCCAGCATTTT	CASSRTYNSDQPQHF
.	16	TRBJ2-5	.	TRBV5-4	TGTGCCAGCAGCTTGGCCGGGACACTATCCGCGGAGACCCAGTACTTC	CASSLAGTLSAETQYF
.	12	TRBJ1-3	.	TRBV2	TGTGCCAGCAGCCTTACTGGAAACACCATATATTTT	CASSLTGNTIYF
TRBD1	17	TRBJ1-4	.	TRBV5-6	TGTGCCAGCAGCCCCACCGGGACAGGGGGCCAGGTTGAAAAACTGTTTTTT	CASSPTGTGGQVEKLFF
.	14	TRBJ1-2	.	TRBV30	TGTGCCTGGAGTGTACCGCGGAGGGGCTATGGCTACACCTTC	CAWSVPRRGYGYTF